This passage covers 24 T cell receptor beta chains from one sample sequenced in a study of human T cells and chemical hapten exposure. Time point denoted: patch test 1, 2 weeks after DPC sensitization. Regarding treatment: therapeutic diphenylcyclopropenone sensitization with weekly scalp DPC. One entry per CDR3 protein, called by TCRdb with MiXCR from the RACE reads. The sample contains tens of thousands of distinct CDR3 sequences, over 9% of which appear only once. This material consisted of whole blood, taken in connection with sensitization to the hapten diphenylcyclopropenone (DPC). These receptors all come from a woman in her forties or fifties with alopecia areata. Some clones in this sample may be carry-over from other donors' samples.

There are a few counts of this clonotype. The chain combines TRBV11-2 with TRBJ2-3; TRBD2 aligns across 14 bases. The V gene end was trimmed by 5 bases and the J gene end by 4 bases; junction bases not matched to a gene: 5. Germline loops: CDR1 SGHAT, CDR2 FQNNGV. This CDR3 has 16 amino acids. The DNA for the CDR3 is TGTGCCAGCAGCCCGGGACTAGCGGGAGTAGCAGATACGCAGTATTTT. Its protein product is CASSPGLAGVADTQYF.

This clonotype has a count of ten or more. The V gene is TRBV28, the J gene TRBJ1-1; D remains unclear. The CDR3 runs to 11 residues. Germline CDR1 is MDHEN and CDR2 is SYDVKM. V was cut by 8 bases and J by 0 bases, with 4 bases left in between. The CDR3 protein is CASGVNTEAFF. In nucleotides, the CDR3 is TGTGCCAGCGGGGTGAACACTGAAGCTTTCTTT.

This clonotype was detected many times. The chain links TRBV7-9 to TRBJ2-1; D unclear. The CDR3 covers 12 residues. V was trimmed by 5 bases and J by 7 bases, leaving 9 bases between them. Germline V gene lookup returns CDR1 SEHNR and CDR2 FQNEAQ (reference sequence). Here the CDR3 reads CASSVQRNEQFF. As DNA, the CDR3 is TGTGCCAGCAGCGTACAGAGGAATGAGCAGTTCTTC.

This clonotype was picked up a small number of times. The J gene is TRBJ2-2, the V gene TRBV10-1; no clear D. The CDR3 has 13 amino acids. V was clipped by 4 bases and J by 7 bases, with 10 bases between them. Looked up from germline, CDR1 is WNHNN and CDR2 is SYGVQD (reference sequence). The CDR3 is CASSVKRNGELFF. As DNA, the CDR3 is TGCGCCAGCAGTGTAAAAAGAAACGGGGAGCTGTTTTTT.

This clonotype was observed many times. The chain is built from TRBV7-2 and TRBJ2-5; unclear D gene. The V end lost 2 bases, the J end lost 4 bases, and 11 bases lay between the germline ends. This CDR3 is 14 amino acids long. Germline CDR1 SGHTA, CDR2 FQGNSA. CDR3 protein: CASSLYDSSETQYF. The CDR3 DNA reads as TGTGCCAGCAGCTTATACGATTCCTCAGAGACCCAGTACTTC.

The CDR3 DNA follows: TGCAGTGCTAGATCCGACCAAGGTGAAGCTTTCTTT. Its translation is CSARSDQGEAFF. V is TRBV20-1 and J is TRBJ1-1; D gene ambiguous. V lost 2 bases to trimming and J lost 7 bases, with 11 bases between them. The CDR3 sequence is 12 residues long. CDR1 and CDR2 (germline): DFQATT, SNEGSKA (reference sequence).

This clonotype was seen a handful of times. The chain joins TRBV9 to TRBJ2-3, with no clear D. The CDR3 has 12 residues. Germline lookup yields CDR1 SGDLS and CDR2 YYNGEE. Trimming took off 4 bases at V and 2 bases at J, with 5 bases between the two ends. The CDR3 loop reads CASSPPTDTQYF. In DNA form, the CDR3 reads TGTGCCAGCAGCCCACCCACAGATACGCAGTATTTT.

Written as DNA, the CDR3 is TGCGCCAGCAGTTACGGCAGGGAGGCTAGCCCAGATACGCAGTATTTT. Its translation: CASSYGREASPDTQYF. This chain joins TRBV5-1 and TRBJ2-3, with D possibly matching TRBD2 (6 bases). Germline assignment: CDR1 SGHRS and CDR2 YFSETQ. The CDR3 is 16 amino acids. Trimming stripped 5 bases from V and 4 bases from J, with 20 bases between.

In nucleotides, the CDR3 is TGTGCCAGTAGACTTAGCGGGGGAGTATCCTACAATGAGCAGTTCTTC. Protein product: CASRLSGGVSYNEQFF. This chain links TRBV19 with TRBJ2-1; 9 bases map to TRBD2. Germline assignment: CDR1 LNHDA and CDR2 SQIVND (reference sequence). J lost 1 base, V lost 6 bases, and 7 bases had no gene match. The CDR3 is 16 amino acids. Supplemented by reference TRBV19 and TRBJ2-1, the full variable domain reads DGGITQSPKYLFRKEGQNVTLSCEQNLNHDAMYWYRQDPGQGLRLIYYSQIVNDFQKGDIAEGYSVSREKKESFPLTVTSAQKNPTAFYLCASRLSGGVSYNEQFFGPGTRLTVL.

The chain recombines TRBV28 with TRBJ2-7; no definite D call. The length of the CDR3 is 15 residues. Germline V gene data show CDR1 as MDHEN and CDR2 as SYDVKM. Trimming shortened V by 1 base and J by 5 bases, and 15 bases separated the two germline ends. CDR3 in DNA: TGTGCCAGCAGTTTATTGGCAGGAAATTTAAACGAGCAGTACTTC. Its translation: CASSLLAGNLNEQYF. Full variable domain (missing parts from reference TRBV28 and TRBJ2-7): DVKVTQSSRYLVKRTGEKVFLECVQDMDHENMFWYRQDPGLGLRLIYFSYDVKMKEKGDIPEGYSVSREKKERFSLILESASTNQTSMYLCASSLLAGNLNEQYFGPGTRLTVT.

At least ten counts were recorded for this clonotype. The chain couples TRBV11-2 to TRBJ2-7; D is possibly TRBD1 (5 bases). Per germline, CDR1 SGHAT and CDR2 FQNNGV. This CDR3 comprises 14 residues. Trimming cost V 5 bases and J 4 bases, with 15 bases left between them. The CDR3 here is CASSLGLPFYEQYF. The CDR3 nucleotides read TGTGCCAGCAGCCTGGGGCTTCCCTTTTACGAGCAGTACTTC.

In this sample, this clonotype turned up a few times. This chain joins TRBV20-1 and TRBJ2-5; D remains unclear. Germline CDR1 and CDR2: DFQATT and SNEGSKA (reference sequence). The CDR3 has 13 amino acids. V gave up 6 bases and J gave up 6 bases, with 17 bases separating them. The CDR3 coding sequence is TGCAGTGCCGCTAGTTCGGGCGAAAAGACCCAGTACTTC. Its translation: CSAASSGEKTQYF.

CDR3 in amino acids: CASSARLAGGYNEQFF. CDR3 sequence (DNA): TGTGCCAGTAGTGCCCGACTAGCGGGAGGCTACAATGAGCAGTTCTTC. V and J are TRBV19 and TRBJ2-1, with 13 bases matching TRBD2. CDR1 is LNHDA and CDR2 is SQIVND in the germline V gene (reference sequence). This CDR3 is 16 amino acids long. V shed 5 bases, J shed 3 bases, and the junction held 4 bases outside the gene matches.

In this sample, this clonotype turned up many times. The chain is built from TRBV11-3 and TRBJ2-2, with TRBD2 identical over 14 bases. The J segment lost 4 bases and the V segment lost 5 bases, leaving 9 bases of the junction unmatched. This CDR3 is built from 18 residues. Germline assignment: CDR1 SGHNT and CDR2 YENEEA. CDR3 DNA: TGTGCCAGCAGCGTCCCGGGACTAGCGGGAGTGGGCACCGGGGAGCTGTTTTTT. Translated, it gives CASSVPGLAGVGTGELFF.

The chain is built from TRBV13 and TRBJ2-1; 9 positions agree with TRBD2. The CDR3 consists of 16 residues. Germline V lookup: CDR1 PRHDT, CDR2 FYEKMQ (reference sequence). V shed 5 bases, J shed 8 bases, and the junction held 13 bases outside the gene matches. In nucleotides, the CDR3 is TGTGCCAGCAGCCCCTGGCTAGCGGGAAGCACGTATGAGCAGTTCTTC. It encodes CASSPWLAGSTYEQFF.

The table lists this clonotype with a few counts. The gene calls are TRBV30 and TRBJ1-3; D not certain. V was cut by 2 bases and J by 0 bases, with 14 bases left in between. Per the germline V gene, CDR1 is GTSNPN and CDR2 is SVGIG (reference sequence). The CDR3 has 16 residues. The CDR3 loop is CAWSTLGGFSGNTIYF. The CDR3, as DNA: TGTGCCTGGAGTACCCTGGGCGGATTCTCTGGAAACACCATATATTTT.

This clonotype was seen a handful of times. The chain employs TRBV12-2 and TRBJ2-7; the table's TRBD2 call for D was not verified on the DNA. TRBV12-2 is given as a pseudogene. The CDR3 extends over 16 amino acids. CDR3 nucleotide sequence: TGTGCAAGTCGCTTAAAGTACAGGCTAGCGGGAGACGAGCAGTACTTC. Translating it yields CASRLKYRLAGDEQYF.

In its sample, this clonotype was seen a few times. The CDR3 sequence is CASSQLAGGVNEQYF. The CDR3 DNA reads as TGTGCCAGCAGTCAGCTAGCGGGAGGTGTCAACGAGCAGTACTTC. The genes are TRBV6-6 and TRBJ2-7; 11 nucleotides agree with TRBD2. This CDR3 contains 15 residues. With V trimmed by 5 bases and J by 5 bases, 8 bases remained unmatched. The germline gives CDR1 MNHNY, CDR2 SVGAGI (reference sequence).

This clonotype has at least ten counts. This rearrangement joins TRBV12-3 or TRBV12-4 to TRBJ1-6; D is unclear. Trimming stripped 0 bases from V and 9 bases from J, with 9 bases between. The CDR3 spans 14 residues. CDR3 loop: CASSLAPAGSPLHF. CDR3 sequence (DNA): TGTGCCAGCAGTTTAGCTCCTGCTGGTTCACCCCTCCACTTT.

The CDR3, as DNA: TGTGCCAGCCTTTCAGGGCTTGAAGCTTTCTTT. It yields the protein CASLSGLEAFF. The gene calls are TRBV28 and TRBJ1-1; D is possibly TRBD1 (5 bases). The CDR3 sequence is 11 residues long. V lost 8 bases and J 7 bases, leaving 11 bases between the germline ends. Germline V gene data show CDR1 as MDHEN and CDR2 as SYDVKM.

This clonotype occurred many times. This chain joins TRBV5-6 and TRBJ1-5, with D unclear. CDR1 is SGHDT, CDR2 YYEEEE, per germline. Trimming took 5 bases from V and 0 from J, leaving 12 bases between them. The CDR3 length is 15 residues. In nucleotides, the CDR3 is TGTGCCAGCAGTCCTTATATGAATAGCAATCAGCCCCAGCATTTT. It translates to CASSPYMNSNQPQHF.

The table lists this clonotype with many counts. The chain has TRBV7-2 and TRBJ2-7, with 8 bases lining up with TRBD1. V gave up 4 bases and J gave up 1 base; unmatched junction bases: 6. Germline-derived CDR1 and CDR2 are SGHTA and FQGNSA. CDR3 length: 15 amino acids. CDR3 nucleotide sequence: TGTGCCAGCAGCTCTCCAGGGGGCCTGTCCTACGAGCAGTACTTC. Encoded protein: CASSSPGGLSYEQYF.

This clonotype showed up just a few times. This chain joins TRBV29-1 and TRBJ1-5; D perhaps matches TRBD1 (5 bases). This CDR3 region has 12 residues. V was shortened by 6 bases and J by 5 bases, with 11 bases between the two germline ends. Germline V gives CDR1 SQVTM, CDR2 ANQGSEA. Here the CDR3 DNA reads TGCAGCGTGAGGACGGGGGATCAGCCCCAGCATTTT. Translating gives CSVRTGDQPQHF. The variable domain in full, with the rest retrieved from reference TRBV29-1 and TRBJ1-5, is SAVISQKPSRDICQRGTSLTIQCQVDSQVTMMFWYRQQPGQSLTLIATANQGSEATYESGFVIDKFPISRPNLTFSTLTVSNMSPEDSSIYLCSVRTGDQPQHFGDGTRLSIL.

J is TRBJ2-7 and V is TRBV15; D ambiguous. The CDR3 contains 14 residues. Trimming stripped 2 bases from V and 6 bases from J, with 14 bases between. CDR1 and CDR2 (germline): LNHNV, YYDKDF (reference sequence). The CDR3 region has the DNA TGTGCCACCAGCAGATCGCTGTCGCGTGGCGAGCAGTACTTC. Translated: CATSRSLSRGEQYF.